The 9 T cell receptor beta chains listed next were all sequenced from one sample in a study of PD-1 blockade in classical Hodgkin lymphoma. Time point given: cycle 4 day 1 (C4D1), after five to seven weeks of nivolumab. Exposure to brentuximab vedotin varied, and each patient had relapsed following autologous stem cell transplantation. Method: immunoSEQ multiplex PCR; TCRdb's copy keeps in-frame clones and lacks some. The sample records about 39,000 clones, just over 75% being singletons. Specimen: peripheral blood mononuclear cells (PBMCs), collected before the fourth cycle of nivolumab. The receptors come from a human donor with classical Hodgkin lymphoma.

The V and J genes are TRBV10-3 and TRBJ1-1; D remains ambiguous. The CDR3 totals 14 residues. Germline V lookup: CDR1 ENHRY, CDR2 SYGVKD. Between the trimmed V and J ends, which lost 0 bases and 6 bases, there was a span of 11 bases. This CDR3 is CAISESRVNPEAFF. In DNA, the CDR3 is TGTGCCATCAGTGAGTCGAGGGTCAACCCTGAAGCTTTCTTT.

The V and J genes are TRBV14 and TRBJ2-5; 8 nucleotides align to TRBD2. The germline CDR1 and CDR2 sequences are SGHDN and FVKESK. This CDR3 comprises 15 residues. V shed 3 bases, J shed 5 bases, and the junction held 8 bases outside the gene matches. The DNA for the CDR3 is TGTGCCAGCAGCCAGACCGGGGGGGCCATGGAGACCCAGTACTTC. As protein: CASSQTGGAMETQYF.

The table lists this clone with a count of one. The chain links TRBV2 to TRBJ2-3; D is possibly TRBD2 (6 bases). The germline V and J ends were trimmed by 4 bases and 3 bases, with 20 bases remaining between them. Per germline, CDR1 SNHLY and CDR2 FYNNEI. The CDR3 runs 17 residues. As DNA, the CDR3 is TGTGCCAGCAGTGCCCGAACGACTAGGAGGGAGACAGATACGCAGTATTTT. It encodes CASSARTTRRETDTQYF.

This clone has only a few counts. V and J are TRBV4-2 and TRBJ2-3; 15 nucleotides agree with TRBD2. The germline V gene has CDR1 LGHNA and CDR2 YNFKEQ. This CDR3 has 17 residues. Trimming removed 3 bases from V and 3 bases from J; junction bases left unmatched: 4. The CDR3 DNA reads as TGTGCCAGCAGCCAGATAGGGACTAGCGGGGGGACAGATACGCAGTATTTT. As protein: CASSQIGTSGGTDTQYF.

The chain combines TRBV9 with TRBJ2-7; maybe TRBD2 (7 bases). Per germline, CDR1 SGDLS and CDR2 YYNGEE. The CDR3 contains 14 residues. The V and J ends lost 4 bases and 5 bases respectively, with 16 bases between them. The DNA for the CDR3 is TGTGCCAGCAGCCAAGAGGGGGGGACGGACGAGCAGTACTTC. Protein product: CASSQEGGTDEQYF.

The V gene is TRBV4-2, the J gene TRBJ2-1, with D unclear. This CDR3 has 14 residues. With 0 bases removed from V and 3 bases from J, the gap between germline ends came to 6 bases. Germline assignment: CDR1 LGHNA and CDR2 YNFKEQ. The chain's CDR3 is CASSQESLYNEQFF. The DNA of the CDR3 is TGTGCCAGCAGCCAAGAGTCACTCTACAATGAGCAGTTCTTC.

This clone came up once. The chain combines TRBV10-3 with TRBJ2-5; tentatively, D is TRBD1 (6 bases). This CDR3 region has 13 residues. Germline-derived CDR1 and CDR2 are ENHRY and SYGVKD. V lost 5 bases and J 3 bases, leaving 10 bases between the germline ends. The CDR3, as DNA: TGTGCCATCAGTACCGGGACAAAAGAGACCCAGTACTTC. Its protein product is CAISTGTKETQYF.

The genes are TRBV7-8 and TRBJ1-2, with D uncertain. Trimming removed 1 base at V and 3 bases at J, with 12 bases between. Germline lookup yields CDR1 SGHVS and CDR2 FQNEAQ. There are 15 residues in the CDR3. The CDR3 protein is CASSLDVGRDYGYTF. The CDR3 region has the DNA TGTGCCAGCAGCTTAGATGTAGGGCGGGACTATGGCTACACCTTC.

The chain links TRBV28 to TRBJ2-7, with 7 bases matching TRBD1. The germline V gene has CDR1 MDHEN and CDR2 SYDVKM. The CDR3 covers 16 residues. Trimming cost V 5 bases and J 6 bases; bases outside gene matches: 16. CDR3 loop: CASSRFSTGLWGEQYF. Here the CDR3 DNA reads TGTGCCAGCAGTCGGTTTTCGACAGGGCTCTGGGGCGAGCAGTACTTC.